This TCR beta chain was identified during a study of T cell responses to AZD1222 COVID-19 vaccine. This clone was seen a few times. V lost 7 bases and J 0 bases, leaving 10 bases between the germline ends. Germline V lookup: CDR1 WSHSY, CDR2 SAAADI. The CDR3 loop spans 14 amino acids. The method was immunoSEQ multiplex PCR; TCRdb's version includes in-frame clones alone and lacks a portion of them. The table includes 120,000 to 150,000 clones, approximately 78% detected once. The clonotype was recovered from an adult in good health. The genes are TRBV10-2 and TRBJ2-1; D may match TRBD1 or TRBD2 (5 bases each). This specimen consisted of peripheral blood, obtained on day 0 of MenACWY control vaccination. CDR3 in amino acids: CASMGDHSYNEQFF. The CDR3 region has the DNA TGCGCCAGCATGGGGGACCACTCCTACAATGAGCAGTTCTTC.